These 12 T cell receptor beta chains were all obtained from the same sample, sequenced in a study of blood T cells in healthy people across ages. Next came a second PCR, run for roughly 6 to 11 cycles, which used a sample-barcoded 5' primer along with a J-beta primer mix. MiXCR was run by TCRdb on the 5' RACE reads, yielding one entry per CDR3 protein. The table shows about 1.6 million distinct CDR3 sequences, with about 35% occurring only once. Specimen: blood. These TCRs come from a woman aged 30 to 39 in good health.

This rearrangement joins TRBV14 to TRBJ1-1; D might be TRBD1 (5 bases). Trimming stripped 2 bases from V and 10 bases from J, with 14 bases between. The CDR3 is made up of 13 amino acids. CDR1 SGHDN and CDR2 FVKESK come from the germline V gene. The DNA for the CDR3 is TGTGCCAGCAGCCAAATGGCGGGGGAAGGAGCTTTCTTT. It is translated as CASSQMAGEGAFF.

The rearrangement uses TRBV20-1 and TRBJ2-5; the match to TRBD1 covers 10 bases. The CDR3 has 13 residues. The V gene end was trimmed by 6 bases and the J gene end by 2 bases; junction bases not matched to a gene: 3. In germline, CDR1 is DFQATT, CDR2 SNEGSKA (reference sequence). The DNA of the CDR3 is TGCAGTGCCCCGGACAGGGGGCAAGAGACCCAGTACTTC. Translating gives CSAPDRGQETQYF.

V is TRBV5-1 and J is TRBJ2-7; a possible D gene is TRBD2 (6 bases). The CDR3 extends over 15 amino acids. Germline assignment: CDR1 SGHRS and CDR2 YFSETQ. V lost 0 bases, J lost 7 bases, and 17 bases lay in between. CDR3 coding DNA: TGCGCCAGCAGCTTGGGACTAACACGGGAGTATGAGCAGTACTTC. It is translated as CASSLGLTREYEQYF.

CDR3 sequence: CASSLVGTGRTDTQYF. CDR3 nucleotides: TGTGCCAGCAGCTTAGTGGGGACAGGGCGGACAGATACGCAGTATTTT. The genes are TRBV7-8 and TRBJ2-3; 9 bases are a match to TRBD1. The CDR3 consists of 16 residues. Germline V gives CDR1 SGHVS, CDR2 FQNEAQ. With 1 base clipped from V and 3 bases from J, the junction kept 5 bases outside the gene matches.

This clonotype has just one count. The chain links TRBV15 to TRBJ2-3, with 9 bases aligning to TRBD2. The V gene's germline CDR1 is LNHNV and CDR2 YYDKDF (reference sequence). V was pared by 0 bases and J by 4 bases, with 8 bases of the junction left unmatched. The length of the CDR3 is 17 residues. The CDR3 sequence: CATSRDWGGRVADTQYF. In DNA, the CDR3 is TGTGCCACCAGCAGAGATTGGGGCGGGAGGGTCGCAGATACGCAGTATTTT.

The rearrangement uses TRBV30 and TRBJ1-2, with D possibly TRBD1 on 6 matching bases. The CDR3 spans 12 residues. The V and J ends lost 8 bases and 5 bases respectively, with 15 bases between them. CDR1 is GTSNPN, CDR2 SVGIG, per germline (reference sequence). The CDR3 DNA reads TGTGCCCGGGCTCAGGGGAGGTATGGCTACACCTTC. It specifies CARAQGRYGYTF. Using reference TRBV30 and TRBJ1-2 for the parts outside the CDR3, the full variable domain is SQTIHQWPATLVQPVGSPLSLECTVEGTSNPNLYWYRQAAGRGLQLLFYSVGIGQISSEVPQNLSASRPQDRQFILSSKKLLLSDSGFYLCARAQGRYGYTFGSGTRLTVV.

This clonotype has ten or more counts. A read error may produce the germline difference seen at one junction end. V usage is TRBV5-1 and J usage is TRBJ2-3, with D unresolved. This CDR3 is 13 amino acids long. The germline V gene encodes CDR1 SGHRS and CDR2 YFSETQ. The CDR3 DNA sequence: TGTGCCAGCAGCTTAACCGGGACAGATACGCAGTATTTT. Its protein is CASSLTGTDTQYF.

A few counts support this clonotype. The V and J genes are TRBV20-1 and TRBJ2-7; TRBD1 matches at 11 bases. CDR1 is DFQATT, CDR2 SNEGSKA, per germline (reference sequence). The CDR3 sequence is 15 residues long. V was clipped by 1 base and J by 2 bases; unmatched bases: 4. CDR3 amino acids: CSARAQDRGPYEQYF. The CDR3 DNA reads as TGCAGTGCTAGAGCGCAGGACAGGGGGCCCTACGAGCAGTACTTC.

This clonotype was seen only a few times. Germline and junction disagree at one end, which may indicate a read error. V and J are TRBV9 and TRBJ2-7, with 7 bases matching TRBD2. Germline CDR1 reads SGDLS; CDR2 reads YYNGEE. CDR3 length: 14 residues. The CDR3: CASSRDGGGYEQYF. Here the CDR3 DNA reads TGCGCATCCAGCCGGGACGGCGGGGGCTACGAGCAGTACTTC.

V and J are TRBV25-1 and TRBJ1-5, with a possible D match to TRBD1 (5 bases). Germline V gives CDR1 MGHDK, CDR2 SYGVNS. The CDR3 extends over 16 amino acids. V was cut by 1 base and J by 5 bases, with 15 bases left in between. The CDR3: CASSEFSDSLDQPQHF. The DNA of the CDR3 is TGTGCCAGCAGTGAATTCTCTGACAGCTTGGATCAGCCCCAGCATTTT.

On this clonotype: One end of the junction varies from germline; a read error may be responsible. V gene TRBV9 combines with J gene TRBJ2-3; perhaps TRBD2 as D (7 bases). The V gene's germline CDR1 is SGDLS and CDR2 YYNGEE. The CDR3 totals 15 residues. The CDR3 reads CANSVEGGPTDTQYF. Here the CDR3 DNA reads TGTGCCAACAGCGTAGAGGGGGGGCCCACAGATACGCAGTATTTT.

This clonotype was counted at least ten times. V is TRBV3-1 and J is TRBJ1-5, with D tentatively TRBD1 (5 bases). The CDR3 consists of 15 residues. With 1 base removed from V and 0 bases from J, the gap between germline ends came to 7 bases. CDR1 is LGHDT and CDR2 is YNNKEL in the germline V gene (reference sequence). The CDR3: CASSQGGYSNQPQHF. The CDR3 DNA sequence: TGTGCCAGCAGCCAAGGGGGGTATAGCAATCAGCCCCAGCATTTT.